The 13 T cell receptor beta chains below were found in one sample sequenced in a study of CD8 T cells in Susac syndrome. With random hexamers, reverse transcription was performed on roughly 0.45 to 1 ug of RNA. TCRdb processed the immunoSEQ multiplex PCR reads anew with MiXCR; each CDR3 protein has one entry. The sample has fewer than 250,000 distinct CDR3 sequences, about 93% seen once; the top ten hold approximately 0.13%. Sequencing was done on a sample of CD8+ T cells from PBMCs. The receptors derive from a human donor with multiple sclerosis.

This rearrangement joins TRBV6-5 to TRBJ1-2; 8 bases line up with TRBD1. The ends lost 6 bases at V and 3 bases at J; junction bases unmatched: 9. The CDR3 runs 15 residues. Germline CDR1 MNHEY, CDR2 SVGAGI. The DNA for the CDR3 is TGTGCCAGCAGCCTTGAGACAGGGGTGGACTATGGCTACACCTTC. Encoded protein: CASSLETGVDYGYTF.

The chain is built from TRBV7-2 and TRBJ1-2, with D maybe TRBD1 (5 bases). CDR1 is SGHTA, CDR2 FQGNSA, per germline. V dropped 3 bases and J dropped 0 bases, with 14 bases sitting between them. This CDR3 contains 16 residues. The CDR3 spells CASSFDPLTANYGYTF. The CDR3 nucleotides are TGTGCCAGCAGCTTTGACCCGCTGACAGCTAACTATGGCTACACCTTC.

V and J are TRBV30 and TRBJ2-5; D gene uncertain. Looked up from germline, CDR1 is GTSNPN and CDR2 is SVGIG (reference sequence). This CDR3 is 13 amino acids long. Between the trimmed V and J ends, which lost 0 bases and 5 bases, there was a span of 10 bases. Here the CDR3 DNA reads TGTGCCTGGAGTGTACTGGGCCCGGAGACCCAGTACTTC. It is translated as CAWSVLGPETQYF.

This CDR3 is CASSEIQGGNTIYF. The CDR3 DNA is TGTGCCAGCAGTGAGATACAGGGAGGAAACACCATATATTTT. V usage is TRBV28 and J usage is TRBJ1-3, with D possibly matching TRBD1 (6 bases). Germline values: CDR1 MDHEN, CDR2 SYDVKM. The V gene lost 5 bases and the J gene lost 4 bases, with 12 bases spanning the gap. The CDR3 is 14 amino acids.

V usage is TRBV4-3 and J usage is TRBJ2-3; a weak D match, TRBD2 (6 bases). The CDR3 is 14 residues long. Germline V gene sequence: CDR1 LGHNA, CDR2 YSLEER. The V and J ends lost 1 base and 8 bases respectively, with 13 bases between them. The CDR3 DNA is TGCGCCAGCAGCCAAGTTTTTAGCGGCGGTACGCAGTATTTT. This codes for CASSQVFSGGTQYF.

The gene calls are TRBV19 and TRBJ1-1, with D tentatively TRBD1 (6 bases). Deletions cut 6 bases from V and 7 bases from J, with 12 bases between. Germline V gene data show CDR1 as LNHDA and CDR2 as SQIVND (reference sequence). The CDR3 totals 12 residues. CDR3: CASSPQGLEAFF. CDR3 bases: TGTGCCAGTAGCCCCCAGGGGCTTGAAGCTTTCTTT.

V is TRBV5-1 and J is TRBJ1-1; 12 nucleotides align to TRBD1. The V gene's germline CDR1 is SGHRS and CDR2 YFSETQ. The CDR3 has 17 residues. V shed 0 bases and J 0 bases; nucleotides not matched to a gene: 3. The CDR3 nucleotides are TGCGCCAGCAGCTTGGGGGACAGGGGGCCCGTGAACACTGAAGCTTTCTTT. Its protein product is CASSLGDRGPVNTEAFF.

V is TRBV29-1 and J is TRBJ2-7; 9 nucleotides agree with TRBD2. The CDR3 extends over 14 amino acids. Germline V gives CDR1 SQVTM, CDR2 ANQGSEA. The V and J ends lost 6 bases and 4 bases, in that order; junction bases with no gene match: 10. This CDR3 reads CSVGFSGSLYEQYF. The CDR3 DNA follows: TGCAGCGTGGGGTTTAGCGGGAGTTTGTACGAGCAGTACTTC.

The chain is built from TRBV6-6 and TRBJ2-3; D not resolved. The CDR3 is 16 amino acids. Germline CDR1 MNHNY, CDR2 SVGAGI (reference sequence). Trimming cost V 6 bases and J 5 bases, with 21 bases left between them. The CDR3 DNA is TGTGCCAGCAGCCCCAATGAGCACCCAGGCGGAGATACGCAGTATTTT. Its translation is CASSPNEHPGGDTQYF.

This rearrangement joins TRBV27 to TRBJ2-7; 8 nucleotides agree with TRBD2. The CDR3 is 14 residues long. J lost 6 bases, V lost 4 bases, and 8 bases had no gene match. Per the germline V gene, CDR1 is MNHEY and CDR2 is SMNVEV (reference sequence). CDR3 region: CASSSGGTSFEQYF. In DNA, the CDR3 is TGTGCCAGCAGTTCCGGTGGGACTAGTTTCGAGCAGTACTTC.

The chain has TRBV9 and TRBJ2-5; 10 bases map to TRBD2. Germline lookup yields CDR1 SGDLS and CDR2 YYNGEE. The CDR3 extends over 14 amino acids. The ends lost 3 bases at V and 2 bases at J; junction bases unmatched: 1. The CDR3 DNA reads TGTGCCAGCAGCGGTAGCGGGAGGCAAGAGACCCAGTACTTC. Its translation is CASSGSGRQETQYF.

This rearrangement joins TRBV6-6 to TRBJ1-1; D possibly corresponds to TRBD1 (5 bases). In germline, CDR1 is MNHNY, CDR2 SVGAGI (reference sequence). V was trimmed by 5 bases and J by 3 bases, leaving 16 bases between them. CDR3 size: 15 residues. DNA of the CDR3: TGTGCCAGCAGTCTCGAGAGCAGGGTTCACACTGAAGCTTTCTTT. It codes for CASSLESRVHTEAFF.

V gene TRBV12-3 or TRBV12-4 combines with J gene TRBJ1-1; D remains unclear. V was cut by 7 bases and J by 4 bases, with 13 bases left in between. The CDR3 has 13 amino acids. CDR3 coding DNA: TGTGCCAGCAACGCTCCCGTCGGCACTGAAGCTTTCTTT. Translated: CASNAPVGTEAFF.